One and the same sample provided the 7 T cell receptor beta chains below, sequenced in a study of T cells in Graves' hyperthyroidism and ophthalmopathy. From RNA transcripts, TCR beta CDR3 regions were amplified. The TCR CDR3 first-round RT-PCR relied on the HTBI primer set. Each CDR3 protein gets one entry after TCRdb re-called the multiplex PCR reads with MiXCR. The table records 550,000 to 700,000 distinct CDR3 sequences, roughly 14% of them present only once. The sequencing input was blood. These receptors were obtained from a woman in her 40s with Graves' ophthalmopathy.

Ten or more counts support this clonotype. The chain combines TRBV29-1 with TRBJ2-7, with 8 bases matching TRBD1. The germline gives CDR1 SQVTM, CDR2 ANQGSEA. The V segment lost 6 bases and the J segment 3 bases; nucleotides outside the gene matches: 7. The CDR3 has 13 residues. The DNA of the CDR3 is TGCAGCGTAATGACAGGGGAAGGCTACGAGCAGTACTTC. It translates to CSVMTGEGYEQYF.

This clonotype appeared many times. This may stem from a read error, because a much larger clone lies one nucleotide away. The chain recombines TRBV6-5 with TRBJ1-1; D unresolved. CDR3 length: 13 residues. The germline gives CDR1 MNHEY, CDR2 SVGAGI. The ends were cut back, 0 bases at V and 3 bases at J, with 5 bases in the middle. This CDR3 is CASSYSKDTEAFF. The CDR3 DNA reads TGTGCCAGCAGTTACTCGAAGGACACTGAAGCTTTCTTT.

This clonotype was observed at least ten times. The DNA for the CDR3 is TGTGCCAGCAGTCCCGGGCCCCAACTTACCTCTGGAAACACCATATATTTT. Its protein is CASSPGPQLTSGNTIYF. This sequence joins TRBV12-3 or TRBV12-4 and TRBJ1-3; D gene unclear. The CDR3 length is 17 residues. Trimming removed 5 bases from V and 0 bases from J, with 17 bases in between.

This clonotype was counted many times. V and J are TRBV18 and TRBJ1-2; 8 bases line up with TRBD1. Germline loops: CDR1 KGHSH, CDR2 LQKENI. This CDR3 has 15 amino acids. V was pared by 3 bases and J by 7 bases, with 10 bases of the junction left unmatched. The DNA for the CDR3 is TGTGCCAGCTCACCGTCGAACAGGGGGTCGAGTGGCTACACCTTC. Protein sequence: CASSPSNRGSSGYTF. The variable domain in full, with the rest retrieved from reference TRBV18 and TRBJ1-2, is NAGVMQNPRHLVRRRGQEARLRCSPMKGHSHVYWYRQLPEEGLKFMVYLQKENIIDESGMPKERFSAEFPKEGPSILRIQQVVRGDSAAYFCASSPSNRGSSGYTFGSGTRLTVV.

This clonotype was seen ten or more times. V usage is TRBV2 and J usage is TRBJ2-5; no definite D call. The CDR3 length is 13 residues. The germline V gene has CDR1 SNHLY and CDR2 FYNNEI. Trimming took 3 bases from V and 3 from J, leaving 8 bases between them. CDR3 DNA sequence: TGTGCCAGCAGTGAGTGGGTGAAAGAGACCCAGTACTTC. Residues: CASSEWVKETQYF. Filled out from reference TRBV2 and TRBJ2-5, the complete variable domain reads EPEVTQTPSHQVTQMGQEVILRCVPISNHLYFYWYRQILGQKVEFLVSFYNNEISEKSEIFDDQFSVERPDGSNFTLKIRSTKLEDSAMYFCASSEWVKETQYFGPGTRLLVL.

This clonotype was seen ten or more times. The gene calls are TRBV6-5 and TRBJ1-1; 9 bases are a match to TRBD1. There are 14 residues in the CDR3. Trimming removed 4 bases from V and 4 bases from J; junction bases left unmatched: 4. Looked up from germline, CDR1 is MNHEY and CDR2 is SVGAGI. The CDR3 region is CASSFGTGFTEAFF. Here the CDR3 DNA reads TGTGCCAGCAGTTTCGGGACAGGGTTCACTGAAGCTTTCTTT.

At least ten counts were recorded for this clonotype. The chain combines TRBV6-5 with TRBJ2-2, with unresolved D. Germline V gene data show CDR1 as MNHEY and CDR2 as SVGAGI. The CDR3 has 15 residues. Trimming took off 0 bases at V and 1 base at J, with 6 bases between the two ends. This chain's CDR3 is CASSYSSENTGELFF. The CDR3 region has the DNA TGTGCCAGCAGTTACTCATCTGAGAACACCGGGGAGCTGTTTTTT.